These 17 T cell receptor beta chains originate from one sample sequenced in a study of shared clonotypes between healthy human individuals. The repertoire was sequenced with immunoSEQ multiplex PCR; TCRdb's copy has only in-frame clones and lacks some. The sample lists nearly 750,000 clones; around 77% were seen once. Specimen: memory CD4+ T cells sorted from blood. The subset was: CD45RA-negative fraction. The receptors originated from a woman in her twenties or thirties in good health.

The CDR3 coding sequence is TGTGCCAGCAGTTCGCAGACCTACAATGAGCAGTTCTTC. This sequence encodes CASSSQTYNEQFF. The rearrangement links TRBV6-4 to TRBJ2-1; unclear D gene. The CDR3 consists of 13 residues. V lost 5 bases, J lost 2 bases, and 7 bases lay in between. The germline gives CDR1 MRHNA, CDR2 SNTAGT.

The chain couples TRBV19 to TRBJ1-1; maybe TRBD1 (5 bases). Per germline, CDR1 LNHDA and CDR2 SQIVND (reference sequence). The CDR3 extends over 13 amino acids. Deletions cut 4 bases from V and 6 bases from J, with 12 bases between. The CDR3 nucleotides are TGTGCCAGTAGTAGGGACGGTAGCGCTGAAGCTTTCTTT. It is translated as CASSRDGSAEAFF. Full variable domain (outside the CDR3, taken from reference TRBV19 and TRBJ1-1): DGGITQSPKYLFRKEGQNVTLSCEQNLNHDAMYWYRQDPGQGLRLIYYSQIVNDFQKGDIAEGYSVSREKKESFPLTVTSAQKNPTAFYLCASSRDGSAEAFFGQGTRLTVV.

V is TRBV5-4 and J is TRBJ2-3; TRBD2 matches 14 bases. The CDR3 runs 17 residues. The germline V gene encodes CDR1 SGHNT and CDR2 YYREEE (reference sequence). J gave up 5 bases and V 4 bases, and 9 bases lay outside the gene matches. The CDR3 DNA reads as TGTGCCAGCAGCCCGCAAGGAGGACTAGCGGGAGGAGATACGCAGTATTTT. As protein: CASSPQGGLAGGDTQYF.

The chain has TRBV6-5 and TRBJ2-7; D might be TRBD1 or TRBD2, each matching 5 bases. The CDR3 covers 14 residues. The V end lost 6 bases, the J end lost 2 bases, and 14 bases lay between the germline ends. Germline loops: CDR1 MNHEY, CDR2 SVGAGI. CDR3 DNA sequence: TGTGCCAGCAGCTCGGGACCGAGAACCTACGAGCAGTACTTC. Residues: CASSSGPRTYEQYF.

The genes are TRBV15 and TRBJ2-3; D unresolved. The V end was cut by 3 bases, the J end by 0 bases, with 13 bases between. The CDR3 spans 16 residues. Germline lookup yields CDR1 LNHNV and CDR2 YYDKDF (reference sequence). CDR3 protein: CATSSRAEISTDTQYF. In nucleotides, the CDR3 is TGTGCCACCAGCAGCCGGGCAGAGATAAGCACAGATACGCAGTATTTT.

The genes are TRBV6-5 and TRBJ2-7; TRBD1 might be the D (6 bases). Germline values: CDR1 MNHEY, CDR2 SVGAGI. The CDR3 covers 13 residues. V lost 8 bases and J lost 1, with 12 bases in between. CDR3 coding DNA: TGTGCCAGCGGTACACAGGGTTCCTACGAGCAGTACTTC. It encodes CASGTQGSYEQYF.

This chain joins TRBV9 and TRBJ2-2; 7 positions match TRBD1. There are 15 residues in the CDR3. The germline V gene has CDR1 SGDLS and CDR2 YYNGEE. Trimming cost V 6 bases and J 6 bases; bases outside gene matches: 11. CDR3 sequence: CASTARGRNAGELFF. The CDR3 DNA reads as TGTGCCAGCACCGCGAGGGGGCGCAATGCCGGGGAGCTGTTTTTT.

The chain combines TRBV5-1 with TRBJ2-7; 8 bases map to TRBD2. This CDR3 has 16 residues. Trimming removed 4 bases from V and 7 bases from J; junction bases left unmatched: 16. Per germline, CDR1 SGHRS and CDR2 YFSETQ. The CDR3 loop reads CASSESGAGVTGEQYF. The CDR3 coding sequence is TGCGCCAGCAGCGAGTCAGGAGCGGGGGTGACGGGTGAGCAGTACTTC.

CDR3 region: CASQLDRNSGNTIYF. Written as DNA, the CDR3 is TGTGCCAGCCAGCTCGACAGGAACTCTGGAAACACCATATATTTT. The chain combines TRBV6-1 with TRBJ1-3; perhaps TRBD1 as D (6 bases). The CDR3 sequence is 15 residues long. Germline V gives CDR1 MNHNS, CDR2 SASEGT. V was pared by 8 bases and J by 0 bases, with 14 bases between.

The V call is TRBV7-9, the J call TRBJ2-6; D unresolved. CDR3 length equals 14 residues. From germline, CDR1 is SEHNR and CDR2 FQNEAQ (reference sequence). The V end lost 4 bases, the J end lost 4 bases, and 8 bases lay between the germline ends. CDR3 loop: CASSYPGGANVLTF. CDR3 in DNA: TGTGCCAGCAGCTACCCCGGGGGGGCCAACGTCCTGACTTTC. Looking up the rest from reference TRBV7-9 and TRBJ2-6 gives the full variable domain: DTGVSQNPRHKITKRGQNVTFRCDPISEHNRLYWYRQTLGQGPEFLTYFQNEAQLEKSRLLSDRFSAERPKGSFSTLEIQRTEQGDSAMYLCASSYPGGANVLTFGAGSRLTVL.

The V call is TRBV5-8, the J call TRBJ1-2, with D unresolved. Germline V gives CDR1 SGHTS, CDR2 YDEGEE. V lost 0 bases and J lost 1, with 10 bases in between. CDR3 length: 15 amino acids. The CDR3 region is CASSLVSEFNYGYTF. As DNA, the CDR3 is TGTGCCAGCAGCTTGGTGTCAGAGTTTAACTATGGCTACACCTTC.

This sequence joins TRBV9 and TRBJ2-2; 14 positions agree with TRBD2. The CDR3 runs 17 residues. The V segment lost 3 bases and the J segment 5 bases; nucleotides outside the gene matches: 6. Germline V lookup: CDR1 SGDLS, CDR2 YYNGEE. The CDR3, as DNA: TGTGCCAGCAGCGAGGGACTAGCGGGAGATAGGACCGGGGAGCTGTTTTTT. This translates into CASSEGLAGDRTGELFF.

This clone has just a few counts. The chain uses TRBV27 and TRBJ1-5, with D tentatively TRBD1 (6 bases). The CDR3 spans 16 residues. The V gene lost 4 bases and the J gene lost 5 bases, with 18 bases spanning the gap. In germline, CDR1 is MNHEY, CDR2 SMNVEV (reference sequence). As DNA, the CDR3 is TGTGCCAGCAGTTCGATCAGGGGAGGAGGGCATCAGCCCCAGCATTTT. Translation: CASSSIRGGGHQPQHF.

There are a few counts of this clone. Here the CDR3 reads CASSQGTGRQPQHF. The CDR3 bases are TGCGCCAGCAGCCAGGGGACAGGGCGCCAGCCCCAGCATTTT. The rearrangement joins TRBV4-1 to TRBJ1-5; TRBD1 agrees at 9 bases. V lost 3 bases, J lost 7 bases, and 4 bases stayed unmatched. In germline, CDR1 is MGHRA, CDR2 YSYEKL. CDR3 length equals 14 residues.

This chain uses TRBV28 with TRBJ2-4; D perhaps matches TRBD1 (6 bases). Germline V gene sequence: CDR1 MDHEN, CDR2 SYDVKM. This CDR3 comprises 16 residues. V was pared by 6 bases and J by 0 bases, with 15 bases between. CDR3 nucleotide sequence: TGTGCCAGCAGCAAAAATGGACAGTTAGCCAAAAACATTCAGTACTTC. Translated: CASSKNGQLAKNIQYF.

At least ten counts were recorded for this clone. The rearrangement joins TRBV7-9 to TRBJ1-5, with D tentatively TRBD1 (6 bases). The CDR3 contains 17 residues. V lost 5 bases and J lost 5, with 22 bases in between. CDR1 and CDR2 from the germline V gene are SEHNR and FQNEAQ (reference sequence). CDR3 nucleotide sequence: TGTGCCAGCAGCCCAGGGCCCGTTTGGAAGGGGGATCAGCCCCAGCATTTT. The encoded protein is CASSPGPVWKGDQPQHF.

This CDR3 reads CASSRRTTNEKLFF. The CDR3 DNA sequence: TGTGCCAGCAGCCGACGTACAACTAATGAAAAACTGTTTTTT. The gene calls are TRBV9 and TRBJ1-4; D is uncertain. Trimming shortened V by 4 bases and J by 0 bases, and 7 bases separated the two germline ends. This CDR3 is 14 amino acids long. The germline V gene has CDR1 SGDLS and CDR2 YYNGEE.